This is a list of T cell receptor beta chains from one sample in a study of lymphopenia after photon versus proton radiotherapy. Measured with immunoSEQ multiplex PCR; TCRdb has only the in-frame clones, and not every one. The table shows 55,000 to 85,000 clones, with less than 95% occurring only once. Sequencing was performed on peripheral blood, taken from a patient treated with photon-based radiotherapy. All receptors derive from a woman in her 40s with cholangiocarcinoma. Each CDR3 is given with its conserved first and last residue. D genes are given only for firm matches. Where a row states a size, it is once, few, many or the class of an expanded clone; other rows omit it.

j_call: TRBJ2-1
clone_size: -
v_call: TRBV29-1
d_call: TRBD2
cdr3_aa: CSVASGLAEDNEEQFF
cdr3_nt: TGCAGCGTTGCATCTGGACTAGCGGAGGACAATGAGGAGCAGTTCTTC

j_call: TRBJ2-1
clone_size: -
v_call: TRBV7-2
d_call: -
cdr3_aa: CASSFKTGTNNEQFF
cdr3_nt: TGTGCCAGCAGCTTTAAAACCGGGACCAACAATGAGCAGTTCTTC

j_call: TRBJ2-3
clone_size: -
v_call: TRBV5-5
d_call: TRBD2
cdr3_aa: CASSSSSGSTDTQYF
cdr3_nt: TGTGCCAGCAGCTCCAGTAGCGGGAGCACAGATACGCAGTATTTT

j_call: TRBJ1-3
clone_size: -
v_call: TRBV27
d_call: TRBD1
cdr3_aa: CASSTHDRGDTIYF
cdr3_nt: TGTGCCAGCAGTACCCACGACAGGGGAGACACCATATATTTT

j_call: TRBJ2-7
clone_size: -
v_call: TRBV23-1
d_call: -
cdr3_aa: CASSQGQTYEQYF
cdr3_nt: TGCGCCAGCAGTCAGGGGCAGACCTACGAGCAGTACTTC

j_call: TRBJ1-3
clone_size: -
v_call: TRBV5-1
d_call: -
cdr3_aa: CASSLEMASGNTIYF
cdr3_nt: TGCGCCAGCAGCTTGGAGATGGCTTCTGGAAACACCATATATTTT

j_call: TRBJ1-2
clone_size: -
v_call: TRBV5-6
d_call: TRBD1
cdr3_aa: CASSLRRTGYGYTF
cdr3_nt: TGTGCCAGCAGCCTACGGCGGACAGGTTATGGCTACACCTTC

j_call: TRBJ1-1
clone_size: -
v_call: TRBV5-1
d_call: TRBD1
cdr3_aa: CASSSGQGAANTEAFF
cdr3_nt: TGCGCCAGCAGCTCTGGGCAGGGGGCGGCGAACACTGAAGCTTTCTTT

j_call: TRBJ1-2
clone_size: -
v_call: TRBV5-1
d_call: -
cdr3_aa: CASKENSQRGSYGYTF
cdr3_nt: TGCGCCAGCAAGGAGAACAGCCAACGTGGGAGCTATGGCTACACCTTC

j_call: TRBJ1-1
clone_size: -
v_call: TRBV30
d_call: -
cdr3_aa: CAWRLWAGTEAFF
cdr3_nt: TGTGCCTGGAGATTGTGGGCAGGCACTGAAGCTTTCTTT

j_call: TRBJ2-1
clone_size: -
v_call: TRBV9
d_call: -
cdr3_aa: CASSVEDSKSNEQFF
cdr3_nt: TGTGCCAGCAGCGTAGAGGACAGTAAGTCTAATGAGCAGTTCTTC

j_call: TRBJ2-2
clone_size: -
v_call: TRBV5-5
d_call: TRBD2
cdr3_aa: CASSFQGGAGGLGTGELFF
cdr3_nt: TGTGCCAGCAGCTTCCAGGGAGGAGCGGGAGGGCTAGGAACCGGGGAGCTGTTTTTT

j_call: TRBJ2-7
clone_size: -
v_call: TRBV30
d_call: -
cdr3_aa: CAWSASLLEQYF
cdr3_nt: TGTGCCTGGAGTGCATCTCTCCTCGAGCAGTACTTC

j_call: TRBJ2-7
clone_size: -
v_call: TRBV28
d_call: -
cdr3_aa: CASSSYPGSHYEQYF
cdr3_nt: TGTGCCAGCAGTTCATACCCAGGGTCGCACTACGAGCAGTACTTC

j_call: TRBJ1-1
clone_size: -
v_call: TRBV19
d_call: TRBD1
cdr3_aa: CASSTTDRGRTEAFF
cdr3_nt: TGTGCCAGTAGTACTACCGACAGGGGGCGAACTGAAGCTTTCTTT

j_call: TRBJ2-3
clone_size: -
v_call: TRBV25-1
d_call: TRBD2
cdr3_aa: CASSLALAASTDTQYF
cdr3_nt: TGTGCCAGCAGTCTAGCGCTAGCGGCTAGCACAGATACGCAGTATTTT

j_call: TRBJ2-7
clone_size: -
v_call: TRBV7-3
d_call: TRBD2
cdr3_aa: CASSPRGGSALEQYF
cdr3_nt: TGTGCCAGCAGCCCCCGGGGGGGGTCCGCCCTTGAGCAGTACTTC

j_call: TRBJ2-7
clone_size: -
v_call: TRBV4-3
d_call: -
cdr3_aa: CASSQGREQYF
cdr3_nt: TGCGCCAGCAGCCAAGGAAGGGAGCAGTACTTC

j_call: TRBJ2-1
clone_size: once
v_call: TRBV7-9
d_call: -
cdr3_aa: CASSLEGRRKDEQFF
cdr3_nt: TGTGCCAGCAGCTTAGAGGGGCGCAGGAAGGATGAGCAGTTCTTC

j_call: TRBJ2-2
clone_size: -
v_call: TRBV5-1
d_call: TRBD1
cdr3_aa: CASRMGPTGQSSGELFF
cdr3_nt: TGCGCCAGCAGGATGGGTCCGACGGGACAGTCCTCTGGGGAGCTGTTTTTT

j_call: TRBJ1-1
clone_size: -
v_call: TRBV6-5
d_call: TRBD1
cdr3_aa: CASSRQGANTEAFF
cdr3_nt: TGTGCCAGCAGTCGACAGGGGGCGAACACTGAAGCTTTCTTT

j_call: TRBJ2-7
clone_size: -
v_call: TRBV5-1
d_call: -
cdr3_aa: CASSMYEQYF
cdr3_nt: TGCGCCAGCAGCATGTACGAGCAGTACTTC

j_call: TRBJ2-1
clone_size: -
v_call: TRBV27
d_call: TRBD2
cdr3_aa: CASTGLAGGVNEQFF
cdr3_nt: TGTGCCAGCACCGGGCTAGCGGGGGGAGTCAATGAGCAGTTCTTC

j_call: TRBJ1-1
clone_size: -
v_call: TRBV28
d_call: TRBD1
cdr3_aa: CASSHPGTGEGGTEAFF
cdr3_nt: TGTGCCAGCAGTCACCCCGGGACAGGGGAGGGTGGTACTGAAGCTTTCTTT